Below are 21 T cell receptor beta chains sequenced from a single sample in a study of cytomegalovirus exposure and HLA in healthy donors. The study ran its PCR with 60 Vbeta and 13 Jbeta primers. Profiling relied on immunoSEQ multiplex PCR, and the TCRdb table lists in-frame clones only, not all of them. Seen here are 75,000 to 90,000 clones, 70% to 75% observed once, and the top ten hold roughly 4.2%. Sequenced input: PBMCs. These receptors all stem from a man aged 60 to 75 in good health and CMV-seronegative.

The rearrangement uses TRBV19 and TRBJ2-3; no clear D gene. The CDR3 contains 16 residues. CDR1 LNHDA and CDR2 SQIVND come from the germline V gene (reference sequence). V was trimmed by 9 bases and J by 4 bases, leaving 23 bases between them. The CDR3 DNA is TGTGCCAGCGCCTCCCTTCCCGGGTCAACCTCAGATACGCAGTATTTT. This translates into CASASLPGSTSDTQYF.

The chain uses TRBV18 and TRBJ2-5, with 7 bases identical to TRBD1. CDR3 length equals 13 residues. CDR1 is KGHSH and CDR2 is LQKENI in the germline V gene. V lost 6 bases to trimming and J lost 3 bases; unmatched junction nucleotides: 4. CDR3 protein: CASSRDRKETQYF. Written as DNA, the CDR3 is TGTGCCAGCTCTCGGGACAGAAAAGAGACCCAGTACTTC. The full variable domain, completed using reference TRBV18 and TRBJ2-5, is NAGVMQNPRHLVRRRGQEARLRCSPMKGHSHVYWYRQLPEEGLKFMVYLQKENIIDESGMPKERFSAEFPKEGPSILRIQQVVRGDSAAYFCASSRDRKETQYFGPGTRLLVL.

The V gene is TRBV10-3, the J gene TRBJ1-1; 8 bases are shared with TRBD1. The V and J ends lost 6 bases and 0 bases, in that order; junction bases with no gene match: 3. Germline assignment: CDR1 ENHRY and CDR2 SYGVKD. The CDR3 consists of 14 residues. CDR3 DNA: TGTGCCATCAGCCCGGGACAGGTGAACACTGAAGCTTTCTTT. Translated: CAISPGQVNTEAFF.

V usage is TRBV9 and J usage is TRBJ1-2, with D tentatively TRBD1 (6 bases). This CDR3 has 13 residues. Germline V gene lookup returns CDR1 SGDLS and CDR2 YYNGEE. V was clipped by 0 bases and J by 8 bases, with 11 bases between them. The CDR3 DNA reads as TGTGCCAGCAGCGTAGAGGGGGTGGGAGGCTACACCTTC. This sequence encodes CASSVEGVGGYTF.

The chain links TRBV29-1 to TRBJ2-7; no reliable D call. Trimming cost V 4 bases and J 0 bases, with 7 bases left between them. CDR3 length: 12 residues. From germline, CDR1 is SQVTM and CDR2 ANQGSEA. For the CDR3, the DNA is TGCAGCGTTGGGGCTGACTCCTACGAGCAGTACTTC. This encodes CSVGADSYEQYF.

J is TRBJ2-7 and V is TRBV19, with D possibly matching TRBD1 (6 bases). CDR1 is LNHDA, CDR2 SQIVND, per germline (reference sequence). The CDR3 has 15 residues. Trimming pared 7 bases from V and 3 bases from J, leaving 19 bases between. The CDR3 bases are TGTGCCAGTAAGGGTCCAGGCTTAGGGGGCTACGAGCAGTACTTC. Protein: CASKGPGLGGYEQYF.

This clone showed up just a few times. The chain combines TRBV4-2 with TRBJ1-1; TRBD1 is a possible D gene (6 bases). Trimming left V 7 bases short and J 3 bases short, with 15 bases between. CDR1 is LGHNA, CDR2 YNFKEQ, per germline. The CDR3 has 14 residues. CDR3: CASTAQGRYTEAFF. The CDR3 DNA sequence: TGTGCCAGCACCGCACAGGGTAGATACACTGAAGCTTTCTTT.

This chain connects TRBV5-1 to TRBJ1-1, with a tentative D call TRBD1 (5 bases). Trimming stripped 4 bases from V and 1 base from J, with 11 bases between. The V gene's germline CDR1 is SGHRS and CDR2 YFSETQ. This CDR3 spans 14 amino acids. CDR3 sequence reads: CASSLWGGNTEAFF. In DNA form, the CDR3 reads TGCGCCAGCAGCCTGTGGGGGGGGAACACTGAAGCTTTCTTT.

In regard to this clone: Relative to the germline gene, one junction end is altered; a read error may explain this. V is TRBV6-4 and J is TRBJ2-3; 9 bases are shared with TRBD1. The CDR3 length is 15 residues. CDR1 and CDR2 (germline): MRHNA, SNTAGT. The CDR3 sequence is CARSETGGSTDTQYF. DNA for the CDR3: TGTGCCAGAAGTGAGACAGGGGGTTCCACAGATACGCAGTATTTT.

This chain joins TRBV5-5 and TRBJ2-7; D unresolved. The CDR3 totals 13 residues. Germline CDR1 and CDR2: SGHKS and YYEKEE (reference sequence). Between the trimmed V and J ends, which lost 5 bases and 7 bases, there was a span of 16 bases. As DNA, the CDR3 is TGTGCCAGCAGACCCGACACCATTGGGGAGCAGTACTTC. Translation: CASRPDTIGEQYF.

CDR3 nucleotide sequence: TGTGCCAGCAAGGAAGCGGGGAAAAACATTTGGTACTTC. It specifies CASKEAGKNIWYF. The chain combines TRBV6-4 with TRBJ2-4; TRBD2 agrees at 7 bases. The trim removed 7 bases at V and 15 bases at J, leaving 15 bases unmatched. CDR1 is MRHNA, CDR2 SNTAGT, per germline. This CDR3 spans 13 amino acids.

The chain links TRBV27 to TRBJ1-1, with TRBD1 identical over 7 bases. V shed 3 bases, J shed 5 bases, and the junction held 6 bases outside the gene matches. The CDR3 runs 14 residues. In germline, CDR1 is MNHEY, CDR2 SMNVEV (reference sequence). The CDR3 region has the DNA TGTGCCAGCAGTTTTTCCGGGACAGTAACTGAAGCTTTCTTT. Translating it yields CASSFSGTVTEAFF.

The chain links TRBV9 to TRBJ2-1; 7 positions match TRBD2. After removal of 0 bases from V and 9 bases from J, the junction contained 12 bases not matched to a gene. The germline CDR1 and CDR2 sequences are SGDLS and YYNGEE. This CDR3 region has 16 residues. The CDR3 loop reads CASSVGGGASGGEQFF. The CDR3 coding sequence is TGTGCCAGCAGCGTAGGGGGCGGGGCTTCGGGGGGTGAGCAGTTCTTC.

This clone has only a few counts. The chain combines TRBV14 with TRBJ2-7, with D hard to call. Germline-derived CDR1 and CDR2 are SGHDN and FVKESK. This CDR3 region has 13 residues. Trimming left V 0 bases short and J 3 bases short, with 6 bases between. CDR3 sequence: CASSQDRSYEQYF. In DNA form, the CDR3 reads TGTGCCAGCAGCCAAGATAGGAGCTACGAGCAGTACTTC.

The chain uses TRBV29-1 and TRBJ2-2, with 8 bases lining up with TRBD2. Germline V gene data show CDR1 as SQVTM and CDR2 as ANQGSEA. The CDR3 is made up of 15 amino acids. Germline trimming cut 3 bases from V and 4 bases from J; bases unmatched to any gene: 7. Here the CDR3 reads CSVEETGGATGELFF. CDR3 nucleotide sequence: TGCAGCGTTGAGGAAACCGGGGGGGCCACCGGGGAGCTGTTTTTT.

V is TRBV11-2 and J is TRBJ1-2, with a weak D call TRBD1 (6 bases). Trimming left V 5 bases short and J 7 bases short, with 20 bases between. There are 15 residues in the CDR3. Germline V gene lookup returns CDR1 SGHAT and CDR2 FQNNGV. CDR3 region: CASSNPWQGKTGYTF. CDR3 coding DNA: TGTGCCAGCAGCAACCCGTGGCAGGGGAAAACTGGCTACACCTTC.

This rearrangement joins TRBV6-1 to TRBJ1-2; 8 bases are a match to TRBD1. Germline V gene sequence: CDR1 MNHNS, CDR2 SASEGT. This CDR3 is 15 amino acids long. Trimming cost V 6 bases and J 8 bases; bases outside gene matches: 14. The CDR3 sequence is CASRGTQGASRGYTF. In DNA form, the CDR3 reads TGTGCCAGCAGGGGGACCCAGGGGGCGAGCCGGGGCTACACCTTC.

As regards this clone: Relative to the germline gene, one junction end is altered; a read error may explain this. This sample also contains other DNA sequences that code for the same CDR3. The chain uses TRBV29-1 and TRBJ2-1; TRBD1 aligns across 10 bases. This CDR3 spans 15 amino acids. Per the germline V gene, CDR1 is SQVTM and CDR2 is ANQGSEA. CDR3 nucleotide sequence: TGCAGCGCCGGGGGGGGGACAGGGGCGTACAACGAGCAGTTCTTC. Protein product: CSAGGGTGAYNEQFF.

This sequence joins TRBV25-1 and TRBJ1-6; TRBD1 matches 8 bases. CDR1 is MGHDK and CDR2 is SYGVNS in the germline V gene. CDR3 length equals 14 residues. J lost 9 bases, V lost 4 bases, and 5 bases had no gene match. The CDR3 region has the DNA TGTGCCAGCAGTGTCGGACAGGGAAGTTCACCCCTCCACTTT. Protein sequence: CASSVGQGSSPLHF.

The J gene is TRBJ1-1, the V gene TRBV6-1; D remains ambiguous. Germline V gives CDR1 MNHNS, CDR2 SASEGT. V was shortened by 8 bases and J by 6 bases, with 10 bases between the two germline ends. The CDR3 extends over 11 amino acids. Here the CDR3 reads CASLDRAEAFF. The DNA of the CDR3 is TGTGCCAGCTTGGATCGGGCTGAAGCTTTCTTT.

The chain combines TRBV9 with TRBJ2-3, with 8 bases aligning to TRBD2. Germline V CDR1 and CDR2: SGDLS, YYNGEE. CDR3 length: 15 residues. V gave up 2 bases and J gave up 1 base; unmatched junction bases: 3. This CDR3 is CASSVGGAGTDTQYF. The CDR3 nucleotides read TGTGCCAGCAGCGTCGGGGGGGCGGGCACAGATACGCAGTATTTT.